A single sample is the source of the 18 T cell receptor beta chains below, sequenced in a study of blood T cell repertoires in COVID-19. Sequenced by immunoSEQ multiplex PCR; TCRdb stores in-frame clones only, minus some. The table has about 350,000 clones, roughly 90% seen once; the top ten hold under 1.2%. Input material: PBMCs or T cells enriched from blood (not recorded which). The receptor set was obtained from a woman in her 30s who had been exposed to COVID-19.

This sequence joins TRBV3-1 (or the pseudogene TRBV3-2) and TRBJ1-2, with D possibly being TRBD1 (5 bases). Trimming left V 5 bases short and J 0 bases short, with 13 bases between. Germline CDR1 LGHDT, CDR2 YNNKEL (reference sequence). The CDR3 covers 15 residues. The CDR3 DNA follows: TGTGCCAGCAGCTCACAGGCCCTAGCTAACTATGGCTACACCTTC. Protein: CASSSQALANYGYTF.

This chain joins TRBV30 and TRBJ1-4; perhaps TRBD1 as D (5 bases). Between the trimmed V and J ends, which lost 5 bases and 3 bases, there was a span of 10 bases. This CDR3 comprises 13 residues. From germline, CDR1 is GTSNPN and CDR2 SVGIG (reference sequence). CDR3 in amino acids: CAWGHRANEKLFF. The CDR3 DNA follows: TGTGCCTGGGGACATAGAGCTAATGAAAAACTGTTTTTT.

This clone was detected once. The chain recombines TRBV28 with TRBJ2-7; 9 nucleotides match TRBD2. This CDR3 contains 15 residues. Per the germline V gene, CDR1 is MDHEN and CDR2 is SYDVKM. V trimming: 8 bases; J trimming: 3 bases; junction bases outside the gene matches: 11. CDR3 loop: CASRDVAGDNYEQYF. The DNA of the CDR3 is TGTGCCAGCCGTGACGTAGCGGGAGATAACTACGAGCAGTACTTC.

The chain carries TRBV28 and TRBJ2-7, with 10 bases that match TRBD2. V was clipped by 5 bases and J by 0 bases; unmatched bases: 4. Germline-derived CDR1 and CDR2 are MDHEN and SYDVKM. This CDR3 comprises 15 residues. The CDR3 sequence is CASSMGLAFSYEQYF. CDR3 bases: TGTGCCAGCAGTATGGGACTAGCGTTCTCCTACGAGCAGTACTTC.

The rearrangement joins TRBV19 to TRBJ1-1; the D is unclear. The CDR3 extends over 13 amino acids. Trimming left V 3 bases short and J 3 bases short, with 8 bases between. Germline CDR1 LNHDA, CDR2 SQIVND (reference sequence). In nucleotides, the CDR3 is TGTGCCAGTAGTATCTCTCTAGACACTGAAGCTTTCTTT. Its protein is CASSISLDTEAFF.

The gene calls are TRBV6-5 and TRBJ2-2; no firm D call. The CDR3 sequence is 12 residues long. Germline loops: CDR1 MNHEY, CDR2 SVGAGI. The V gene lost 6 bases and the J gene lost 1 base, with 3 bases spanning the gap. The CDR3 sequence is CASSRNTGELFF. In DNA, the CDR3 is TGTGCCAGCAGCCGGAACACCGGGGAGCTGTTTTTT.

The V and J genes are TRBV27 and TRBJ2-7; 10 bases are a match to TRBD1. Germline assignment: CDR1 MNHEY and CDR2 SMNVEV (reference sequence). Trimming cost V 6 bases and J 3 bases; bases outside gene matches: 8. The CDR3 covers 15 residues. The CDR3 bases are TGTGCCAGCAGACCAACGACAGGGGGCTTCTACGAGCAGTACTTC. This translates into CASRPTTGGFYEQYF.

This sequence joins TRBV6-6 and TRBJ2-1; 9 bases line up with TRBD2. Germline trimming cut 5 bases from V and 6 bases from J; bases unmatched to any gene: 14. Germline V CDR1 and CDR2: MNHNY, SVGAGI (reference sequence). The CDR3 contains 17 residues. CDR3 amino acids: CASSPRLADPISNEQFF. In DNA, the CDR3 is TGTGCCAGCAGTCCTAGACTAGCGGACCCGATCTCCAATGAGCAGTTCTTC.

The CDR3 is CASSLTQRITDTQYF. The CDR3 nucleotides read TGTGCCAGCAGTTTAACGCAGCGGATCACAGATACGCAGTATTTT. The chain couples TRBV28 to TRBJ2-3, with D possibly matching TRBD2 (5 bases). This CDR3 has 15 amino acids. V dropped 2 bases and J dropped 2 bases, with 11 bases sitting between them. Germline CDR1 is MDHEN and CDR2 is SYDVKM.

The CDR3 here is CASSPLGGVSYNEQFF. CDR3 coding DNA: TGTGCCAGCAGCCCCCTTGGGGGGGTATCCTACAATGAGCAGTTCTTC. V gene TRBV11-1 combines with J gene TRBJ2-1, with 7 nucleotides matching TRBD2. V was pared by 5 bases and J by 1 base, with 8 bases of the junction left unmatched. This CDR3 spans 16 amino acids. Per the germline V gene, CDR1 is SGHAT and CDR2 is FQDESV (reference sequence). The full variable domain, its missing parts supplied by reference TRBV11-1 and TRBJ2-1, is EAEVAQSPRYKITEKSQAVAFWCDPISGHATLYWYRQILGQGPELLVQFQDESVVDDSQLPKDRFSAERLKGVDSTLKIQPAELGDSAMYLCASSPLGGVSYNEQFFGPGTRLTVL.

This CDR3 is CASSPTSGGSFYNEQFF. Written as DNA, the CDR3 is TGTGCCAGCAGCCCGACTAGCGGGGGGTCATTCTACAATGAGCAGTTCTTC. V gene TRBV9 combines with J gene TRBJ2-1, with TRBD2 matching 13 bases. Germline V gene lookup returns CDR1 SGDLS and CDR2 YYNGEE. The CDR3 runs to 17 residues. V lost 4 bases and J lost 3; bases outside the gene matches: 7.

This chain joins TRBV14 and TRBJ2-1; 12 bases line up with TRBD2. The CDR3 sequence is 14 residues long. Germline loops: CDR1 SGHDN, CDR2 FVKESK. After removal of 1 base from V and 15 bases from J, the junction contained 7 bases not matched to a gene. The CDR3 loop reads CASSQALAGGPLFF. The CDR3 DNA is TGTGCCAGCAGCCAAGCGCTAGCGGGAGGGCCGCTGTTCTTC.

V gene TRBV6-5 combines with J gene TRBJ1-6; 7 positions match TRBD1. CDR3 size: 13 residues. Germline V CDR1 and CDR2: MNHEY, SVGAGI. The junction had 8 bases not matched to a gene; V was cut back by 8 bases and J by 10 bases. The CDR3 DNA reads TGTGCCAGCCACAGGGACAGCGGATCACCCCTCCACTTT. Protein sequence: CASHRDSGSPLHF.

The chain is built from TRBV2 and TRBJ2-7, with 7 bases matching TRBD2. Germline loops: CDR1 SNHLY, CDR2 FYNNEI. The CDR3 extends over 16 amino acids. V lost 0 bases and J lost 2; bases outside the gene matches: 7. CDR3 protein: CASSEAQPSGPYEQYF. CDR3 sequence (DNA): TGTGCCAGCAGTGAAGCACAGCCTAGCGGACCCTACGAGCAGTACTTC.

V usage is TRBV5-6 and J usage is TRBJ2-2; TRBD2 is a possible D gene (5 bases). The CDR3 has 15 residues. V was shortened by 2 bases and J by 7 bases, with 15 bases between the two germline ends. Germline-derived CDR1 and CDR2 are SGHDT and YYEEEE. The CDR3 DNA reads TGTGCCAGCAGCTTACGACTCGTCCGGGGCGGGGAGCTGTTTTTT. Its protein product is CASSLRLVRGGELFF. Supplemented by reference TRBV5-6 and TRBJ2-2, the full variable domain reads DAGVTQSPTHLIKTRGQQVTLRCSPKSGHDTVSWYQQALGQGPQFIFQYYEEEERQRGNFPDRFSGHQFPNYSSELNVNALLLGDSALYLCASSLRLVRGGELFFGEGSRLTVL.

To note about this clone: Other DNA sequences within the sample encode an identical CDR3. The chain has TRBV6-5 and TRBJ2-7; 12 bases align to TRBD2. J was trimmed by 7 bases and V by 6 bases; bases with no gene match: 7. CDR1 is MNHEY, CDR2 SVGAGI, per germline. CDR3 length: 14 amino acids. The CDR3 sequence is CASRLAGGINEQYF. CDR3 coding DNA: TGTGCCAGCAGGCTAGCGGGAGGGATAAATGAGCAGTACTTC.

The V and J genes are TRBV28 and TRBJ1-3; D unclear. CDR1 and CDR2 from the germline V gene are MDHEN and SYDVKM. V dropped 6 bases and J dropped 0 bases, with 27 bases sitting between them. This CDR3 region has 20 residues. This chain's CDR3 is CASSTTGLSDHFSSGNTIYF. In DNA form, the CDR3 reads TGTGCCAGCAGCACAACTGGACTCTCAGACCACTTTAGCTCTGGAAACACCATATATTTT.

This clone has just a few counts. The chain joins TRBV7-3 to TRBJ2-2; TRBD2 aligns across 16 bases. V shed 0 bases and J 4 bases; nucleotides not matched to a gene: 8. CDR1 and CDR2 (germline): SGHTA, FQGTGA. The CDR3 extends over 20 amino acids. CDR3 in amino acids: CASSLTSGLAGGPSTGELFF. The CDR3 nucleotides read TGTGCCAGCAGCTTAACCTCGGGACTAGCGGGAGGGCCGAGCACCGGGGAGCTGTTTTTT.